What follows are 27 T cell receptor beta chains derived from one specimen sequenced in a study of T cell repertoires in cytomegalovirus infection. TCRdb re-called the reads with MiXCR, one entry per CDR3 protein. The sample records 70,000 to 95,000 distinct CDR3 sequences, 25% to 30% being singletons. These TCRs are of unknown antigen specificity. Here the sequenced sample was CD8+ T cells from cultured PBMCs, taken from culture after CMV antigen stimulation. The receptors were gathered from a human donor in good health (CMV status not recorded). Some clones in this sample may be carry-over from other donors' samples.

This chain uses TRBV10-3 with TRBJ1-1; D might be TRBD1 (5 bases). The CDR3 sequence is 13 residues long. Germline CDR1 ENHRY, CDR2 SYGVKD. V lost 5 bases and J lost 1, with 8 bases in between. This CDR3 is CAISTGKNTEAFF. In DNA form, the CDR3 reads TGTGCCATCAGTACAGGCAAGAACACTGAAGCTTTCTTT.

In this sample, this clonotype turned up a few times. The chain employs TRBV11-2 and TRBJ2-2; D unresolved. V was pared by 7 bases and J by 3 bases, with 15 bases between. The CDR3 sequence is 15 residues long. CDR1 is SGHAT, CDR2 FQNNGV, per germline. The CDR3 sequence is CASMPGPTYTGELFF. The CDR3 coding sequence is TGTGCCAGCATGCCCGGGCCCACCTACACCGGGGAGCTGTTTTTT.

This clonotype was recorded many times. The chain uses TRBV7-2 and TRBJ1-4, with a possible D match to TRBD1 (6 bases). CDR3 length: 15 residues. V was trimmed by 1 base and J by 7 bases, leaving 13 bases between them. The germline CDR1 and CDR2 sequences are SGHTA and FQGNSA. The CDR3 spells CASSLGYRTVEKLFF. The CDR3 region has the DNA TGTGCCAGCAGCTTAGGGTATCGGACAGTTGAAAAACTGTTTTTT.

The CDR3 sequence is CASSSTVGNQPQHF. The CDR3, as DNA: TGTGCCAGCAGTTCGACGGTGGGCAATCAGCCCCAGCATTTT. V usage is TRBV7-9 and J usage is TRBJ1-5; unclear D gene. The CDR3 length is 14 residues. V was cut by 6 bases and J by 2 bases, with 11 bases left in between. CDR1 and CDR2 (germline): SEHNR, FQNEAQ (reference sequence).

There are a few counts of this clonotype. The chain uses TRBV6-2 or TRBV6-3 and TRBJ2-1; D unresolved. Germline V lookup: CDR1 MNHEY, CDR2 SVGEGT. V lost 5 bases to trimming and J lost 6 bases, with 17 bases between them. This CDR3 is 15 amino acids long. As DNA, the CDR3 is TGTGCCAGCAGTCCACCGCGACCGCTCGGCAATGAGCAGTTCTTC. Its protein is CASSPPRPLGNEQFF.

The DNA for the CDR3 is TGTGCCAGCAGTGTCCAGTACCAAGAGACCCAGTACTTC. It specifies CASSVQYQETQYF. V gene TRBV6-1 combines with J gene TRBJ2-5, with unresolved D. The CDR3 spans 13 residues. Trimming left V 4 bases short and J 0 bases short, with 6 bases between. The germline V gene has CDR1 MNHNS and CDR2 SASEGT.

The CDR3, as DNA: TGTGCCAGCAGCCTCCCGGGACAGGTGAACTCCTACGAGCAGTACTTC. This codes for CASSLPGQVNSYEQYF. The chain employs TRBV7-9 and TRBJ2-7; 8 bases map to TRBD1. Germline V CDR1 and CDR2: SEHNR, FQNEAQ (reference sequence). Unmatched junction bases numbered 9, after V lost 5 bases and J lost 0 bases. The CDR3 is 16 amino acids.

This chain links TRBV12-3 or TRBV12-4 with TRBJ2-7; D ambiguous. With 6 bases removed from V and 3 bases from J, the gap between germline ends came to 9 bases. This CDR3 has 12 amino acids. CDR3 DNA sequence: TGTGCCAGCAGCCAAGCCGGCTACGAGCAGTACTTC. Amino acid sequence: CASSQAGYEQYF.

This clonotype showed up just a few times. CDR3 DNA: TGTGCCAGCAGCTTACTGACTAGCGGGGGGGCTGGCACAGATACGCAGTATTTT. Amino acids: CASSLLTSGGAGTDTQYF. V usage is TRBV7-2 and J usage is TRBJ2-3; 14 nucleotides line up with TRBD2. CDR1 and CDR2 from the germline V gene are SGHTA and FQGNSA. The CDR3 spans 18 residues. Unmatched junction bases numbered 5, after V lost 2 bases and J lost 1 base.

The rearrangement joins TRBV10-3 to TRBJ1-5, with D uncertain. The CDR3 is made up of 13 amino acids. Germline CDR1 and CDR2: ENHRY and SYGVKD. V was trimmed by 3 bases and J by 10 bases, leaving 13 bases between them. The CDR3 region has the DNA TGTGCCATCAGTGAAGAAGTAGCAGACCCCCAGCATTTT. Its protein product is CAISEEVADPQHF.

The CDR3 DNA sequence: TGTGCCAGCAGTTACTCGGGGGGGGTGGACGGGGAGCTGTTTTTT. Translating it yields CASSYSGGVDGELFF. V usage is TRBV6-6 and J usage is TRBJ2-2; 7 bases are a match to TRBD2. Germline V gives CDR1 MNHNY, CDR2 SVGAGI (reference sequence). Trimming cost V 0 bases and J 7 bases; bases outside gene matches: 5. This CDR3 is 15 amino acids long.

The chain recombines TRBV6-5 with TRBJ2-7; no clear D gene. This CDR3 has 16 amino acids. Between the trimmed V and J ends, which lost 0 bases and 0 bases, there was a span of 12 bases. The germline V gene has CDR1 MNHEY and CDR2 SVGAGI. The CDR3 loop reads CASSYSRMSSSYEQYF. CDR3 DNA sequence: TGTGCCAGCAGTTACTCCAGGATGAGCAGCTCCTACGAGCAGTACTTC.

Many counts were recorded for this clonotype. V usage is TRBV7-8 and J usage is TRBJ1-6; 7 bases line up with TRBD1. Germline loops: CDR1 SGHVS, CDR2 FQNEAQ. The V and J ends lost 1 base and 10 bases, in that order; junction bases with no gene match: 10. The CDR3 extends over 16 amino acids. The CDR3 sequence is CASSLVGGTVWSPLHF. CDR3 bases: TGTGCCAGCAGCTTAGTCGGGGGGACAGTTTGGTCACCCCTCCACTTT.

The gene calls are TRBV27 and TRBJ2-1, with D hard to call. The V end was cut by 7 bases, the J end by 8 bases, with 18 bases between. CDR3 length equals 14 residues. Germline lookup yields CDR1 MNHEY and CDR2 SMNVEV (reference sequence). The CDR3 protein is CASTPPWFRYEQFF. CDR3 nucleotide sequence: TGTGCCAGCACCCCACCGTGGTTCAGGTATGAGCAGTTCTTC.

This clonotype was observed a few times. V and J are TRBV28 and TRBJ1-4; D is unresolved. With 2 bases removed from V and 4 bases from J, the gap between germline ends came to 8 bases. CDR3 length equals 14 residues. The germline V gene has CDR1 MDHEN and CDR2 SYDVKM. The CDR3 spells CASSLSGVNEKLFF. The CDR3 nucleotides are TGTGCCAGCAGTTTAAGTGGCGTTAATGAAAAACTGTTTTTT.

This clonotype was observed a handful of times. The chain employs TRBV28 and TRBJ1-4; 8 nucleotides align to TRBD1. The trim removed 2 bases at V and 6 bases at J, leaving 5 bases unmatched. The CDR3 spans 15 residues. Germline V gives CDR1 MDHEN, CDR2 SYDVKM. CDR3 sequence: CASSLVGQGHEKLFF. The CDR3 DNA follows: TGTGCCAGCAGTTTAGTTGGACAGGGTCATGAAAAACTGTTTTTT.

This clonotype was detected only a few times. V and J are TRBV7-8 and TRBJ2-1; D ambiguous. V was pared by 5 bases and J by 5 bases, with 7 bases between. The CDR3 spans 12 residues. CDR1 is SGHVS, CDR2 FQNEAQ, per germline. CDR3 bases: TGTGCCAGCAGCCCTGGGGACAATGAGCAGTTCTTC. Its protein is CASSPGDNEQFF.

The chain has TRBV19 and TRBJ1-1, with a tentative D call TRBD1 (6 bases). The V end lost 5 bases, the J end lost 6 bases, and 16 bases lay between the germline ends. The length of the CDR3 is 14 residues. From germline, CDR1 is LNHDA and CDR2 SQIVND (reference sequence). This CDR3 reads CASSQGGQRAEAFF. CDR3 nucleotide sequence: TGTGCCAGTAGTCAAGGGGGGCAAAGGGCTGAAGCTTTCTTT. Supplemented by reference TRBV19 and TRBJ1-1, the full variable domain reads DGGITQSPKYLFRKEGQNVTLSCEQNLNHDAMYWYRQDPGQGLRLIYYSQIVNDFQKGDIAEGYSVSREKKESFPLTVTSAQKNPTAFYLCASSQGGQRAEAFFGQGTRLTVV.

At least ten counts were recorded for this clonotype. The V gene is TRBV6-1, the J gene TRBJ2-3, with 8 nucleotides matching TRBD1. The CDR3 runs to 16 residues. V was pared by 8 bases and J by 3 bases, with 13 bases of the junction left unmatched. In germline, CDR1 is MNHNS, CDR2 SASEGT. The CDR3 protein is CASFLLGTGPTDTQYF. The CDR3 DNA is TGTGCCAGCTTCCTCCTCGGGACAGGACCAACAGATACGCAGTATTTT.

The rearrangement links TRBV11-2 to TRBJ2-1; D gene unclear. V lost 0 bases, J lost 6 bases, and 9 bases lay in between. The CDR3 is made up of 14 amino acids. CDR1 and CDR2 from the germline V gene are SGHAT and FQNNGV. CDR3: CASSLDPSRNEQFF. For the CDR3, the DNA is TGTGCCAGCAGCTTAGATCCTTCCCGCAATGAGCAGTTCTTC.

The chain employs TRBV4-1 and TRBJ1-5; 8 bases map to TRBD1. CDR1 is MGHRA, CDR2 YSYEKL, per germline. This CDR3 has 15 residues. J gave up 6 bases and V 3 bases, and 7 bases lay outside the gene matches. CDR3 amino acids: CASSQDQGAGQPQHF. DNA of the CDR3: TGCGCCAGCAGCCAGGATCAGGGGGCGGGTCAGCCCCAGCATTTT.

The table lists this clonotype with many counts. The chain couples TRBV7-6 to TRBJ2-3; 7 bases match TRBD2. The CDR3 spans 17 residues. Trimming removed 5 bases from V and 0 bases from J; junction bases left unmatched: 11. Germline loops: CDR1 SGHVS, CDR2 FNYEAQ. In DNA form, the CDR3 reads TGTGCCAGCAGCAACCCGCGCGGGGGACCAAGCACAGATACGCAGTATTTT. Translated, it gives CASSNPRGGPSTDTQYF.

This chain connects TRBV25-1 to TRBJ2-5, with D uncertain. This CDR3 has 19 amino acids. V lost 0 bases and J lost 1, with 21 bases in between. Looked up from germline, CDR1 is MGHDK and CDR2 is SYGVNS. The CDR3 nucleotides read TGTGCCAGCAGTGAATATATCGGTGCATCGTCGGCAGCCCAAGAGACCCAGTACTTC. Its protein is CASSEYIGASSAAQETQYF. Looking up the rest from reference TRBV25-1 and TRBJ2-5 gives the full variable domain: EADIYQTPRYLVIGTGKKITLECSQTMGHDKMYWYQQDPGMELHLIHYSYGVNSTEKGDLSSESTVSRIRTEHFPLTLESARPSHTSQYLCASSEYIGASSAAQETQYFGPGTRLLVL.

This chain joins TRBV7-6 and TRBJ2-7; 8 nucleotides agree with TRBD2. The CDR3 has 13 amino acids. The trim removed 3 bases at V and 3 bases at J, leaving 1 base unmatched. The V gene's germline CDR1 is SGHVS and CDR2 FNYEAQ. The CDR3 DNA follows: TGTGCCAGCAGCTTGAGCGGGGGCTACGAGCAGTACTTC. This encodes CASSLSGGYEQYF.

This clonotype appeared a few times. The CDR3 spells CASSSGLSWNTQYF. The CDR3 bases are TGTGCCAGCAGCTCCGGACTAAGCTGGAACACGCAGTATTTT. The genes are TRBV12-3 or TRBV12-4 and TRBJ2-3; perhaps TRBD2 as D (6 bases). The CDR3 is 14 amino acids. The V and J ends lost 6 bases and 9 bases respectively, with 19 bases between them.

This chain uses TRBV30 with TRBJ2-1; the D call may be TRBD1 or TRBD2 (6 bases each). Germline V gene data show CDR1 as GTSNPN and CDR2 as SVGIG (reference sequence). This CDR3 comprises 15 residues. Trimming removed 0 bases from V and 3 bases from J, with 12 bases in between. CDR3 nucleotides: TGTGCCTGGAGTGTCGATGGGGGGCGCTACAATGAGCAGTTCTTC. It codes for CAWSVDGGRYNEQFF.

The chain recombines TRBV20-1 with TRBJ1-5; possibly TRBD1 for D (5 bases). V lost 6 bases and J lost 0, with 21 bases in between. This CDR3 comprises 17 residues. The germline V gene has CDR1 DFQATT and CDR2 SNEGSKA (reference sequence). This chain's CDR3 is CSAWGGATSFSNQPQHF. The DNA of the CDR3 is TGCAGTGCCTGGGGAGGGGCCACCTCGTTTAGCAATCAGCCCCAGCATTTT.